The 10 T cell receptor beta chains below come from one sample, sequenced in a study of blood T cells in healthy people across ages. It was with a sample-barcoded 5' primer and a J-beta primer mix that a second PCR of roughly 7 to 12 cycles was run. TCRdb ran MiXCR on the 5' RACE reads and lists one entry per CDR3 protein. The sample contains approximately 800,000 distinct CDR3 sequences, approximately 60% of which appear only once. Material for sequencing was blood. The receptors were gathered from a man aged 40-49 years in good health.

V is TRBV20-1 and J is TRBJ2-1, with TRBD1 matching over 8 bases. From germline, CDR1 is DFQATT and CDR2 SNEGSKA (reference sequence). Trimming at V came to 5 bases and at J to 10 bases, leaving 10 bases not matched to a gene. There are 13 residues in the CDR3. The CDR3, as DNA: TGCAGTGCTCCAATACCGGGACAGGTAGAGCAGTTCTTC. Its translation: CSAPIPGQVEQFF.

This chain connects TRBV2 to TRBJ2-7; 7 bases map to TRBD1. Germline CDR1 reads SNHLY; CDR2 reads FYNNEI. The length of the CDR3 is 15 residues. Trimming cost V 2 bases and J 0 bases; bases outside gene matches: 4. The CDR3 coding sequence is TGTGCCAGCAGTGAACCCAGGGGGAGCTCCTACGAGCAGTACTTC. Translated, it gives CASSEPRGSSYEQYF.

The sample holds one count of this clonotype. The chain combines TRBV4-2 with TRBJ2-1; 10 bases are shared with TRBD2. The CDR3 has 16 residues. The germline gives CDR1 LGHNA, CDR2 YNFKEQ. Unmatched junction bases numbered 8, after V lost 4 bases and J lost 5 bases. CDR3 protein: CASSLPLGLADNEQFF. As DNA, the CDR3 is TGTGCCAGCAGCCTTCCTCTAGGACTAGCGGACAATGAGCAGTTCTTC.

As DNA, the CDR3 is TGCAGTGCTAGTAGACGAACGGTGTGGAACACTGAAGCTTTCTTT. Translation: CSASRRTVWNTEAFF. The chain employs TRBV20-1 and TRBJ1-1; D remains unclear. The germline V and J ends were trimmed by 3 bases and 1 base, with 15 bases remaining between them. The germline V gene encodes CDR1 DFQATT and CDR2 SNEGSKA (reference sequence). The length of the CDR3 is 15 residues.

The chain links TRBV20-1 to TRBJ2-3; TRBD2 matches at 7 bases. The junction had 8 bases not matched to a gene; V was cut back by 2 bases and J by 0 bases. CDR3 length equals 16 residues. CDR1 is DFQATT and CDR2 is SNEGSKA in the germline V gene (reference sequence). The CDR3 protein is CSARSARECSTDTQYF. The CDR3, as DNA: TGCAGTGCTAGATCTGCGCGGGAGTGTAGCACAGATACGCAGTATTTT.

In its sample, this clonotype was seen many times. The gene calls are TRBV5-6 and TRBJ2-2; D gene unclear. V lost 0 bases to trimming and J lost 1 base, with 1 base between them. There are 13 residues in the CDR3. Germline loops: CDR1 SGHDT, CDR2 YYEEEE. CDR3 loop: CASSLGNTGELFF. DNA for the CDR3: TGTGCCAGCAGCTTGGGGAACACCGGGGAGCTGTTTTTT.

V gene TRBV7-2 combines with J gene TRBJ2-5; perhaps TRBD2 as D (7 bases). TRBJ2-7 matches the DNA end more closely, so the J call is doubtful. Looked up from germline, CDR1 is SGHTA and CDR2 is FQGNSA. The CDR3 runs 14 residues. Here the CDR3 reads CASSTRGGSYEQYF. CDR3 nucleotide sequence: TGTGCCAGCAGTACTAGGGGGGGATCCTACGAGCAGTACTTC.

This clonotype showed up just a few times. This rearrangement joins TRBV5-6 to TRBJ2-1; no definite D call. The CDR3 runs 11 residues. The germline V gene encodes CDR1 SGHDT and CDR2 YYEEEE. V was cut by 2 bases and J by 12 bases, with 9 bases left in between. The chain's CDR3 is CASSFQTGQFF. DNA of the CDR3: TGTGCCAGCAGCTTCCAGACGGGGCAGTTCTTC.

V is TRBV27 and J is TRBJ2-1; 10 bases line up with TRBD1. The CDR3 runs 12 residues. Trimming removed 4 bases from V and 12 bases from J; junction bases left unmatched: 3. Looked up from germline, CDR1 is MNHEY and CDR2 is SMNVEV (reference sequence). For the CDR3, the DNA is TGTGCCAGCAGTTCCGACAGGGGGCTGCAGTTCTTC. Its protein is CASSSDRGLQFF.

As for this clonotype: One junction end does not reproduce the germline sequence, and a read error may be involved. V and J are TRBV7-9 and TRBJ2-1, with TRBD2 matching 8 bases. Germline CDR1 SEHNR, CDR2 FQNEAQ (reference sequence). The CDR3 is 15 amino acids. The DNA for the CDR3 is TGTGCCAGCGGCTTCACGGGGGGGCGTAAACCTGAGCAGTTCTTC. Protein: CASGFTGGRKPEQFF.